This T cell receptor beta chain comes out of a study of cytomegalovirus exposure and HLA in healthy donors. Germline V gives CDR1 MNHNY, CDR2 SVGAGI (reference sequence). The CDR3 is 14 amino acids. Trimming took 2 bases from V and 7 from J, leaving 12 bases between them. Vbeta (60) and Jbeta (13) primers were used in the PCR. Sequenced by immunoSEQ multiplex PCR; TCRdb stores in-frame clones only, minus some. The sample has around 92,000 clones; 65% to 80% are singletons. V is TRBV6-6 and J is TRBJ2-1; D might be TRBD1 (5 bases). This receptor was obtained from a man in his sixties in good health and CMV-seropositive. Sequencing was performed on PBMCs. The DNA for the CDR3 is TGTGCCAGCAGTTACGATCACCAGGGAAATGAGCAGTTCTTC. Translating gives CASSYDHQGNEQFF.